A single sample gave rise to the 27 T cell receptor beta chains below, sequenced in a study of T cells in localized non-small cell lung cancer. Sequencing was performed with immunoSEQ multiplex PCR; in TCRdb, only in-frame clones are kept and a portion is missing. The sample has about 51,000 clones; under 90% are singletons. The material sequenced was peripheral blood mononuclear cells, taken before any cancer treatment. The receptors come from a man aged 40 to 70 with stage III lung adenocarcinoma.

The rearrangement joins TRBV7-8 to TRBJ2-3; D not resolved. Trimming took off 5 bases at V and 14 bases at J, with 14 bases between the two ends. The CDR3 loop spans 11 amino acids. Germline V gives CDR1 SGHVS, CDR2 FQNEAQ. The CDR3 sequence is CASSLRYQTYF. CDR3 DNA: TGTGCCAGCAGCCTGAGGTATCAGACGTATTTT.

The chain has TRBV5-1 and TRBJ2-3, with D uncertain. The V end was cut by 3 bases, the J end by 3 bases, with 14 bases between. The CDR3 covers 15 residues. Germline V CDR1 and CDR2: SGHRS, YFSETQ. The CDR3 DNA follows: TGCGCCAGCAGCTACGAAGGGCACGGTACAGATACGCAGTATTTT. It translates to CASSYEGHGTDTQYF.

The chain uses TRBV18 and TRBJ2-1; the match to TRBD1 covers 7 bases. V dropped 4 bases and J dropped 4; count of bases not matched to a gene: 10. This CDR3 is 16 amino acids long. Germline CDR1 KGHSH, CDR2 LQKENI. The CDR3 loop is CASSRGIPGQYNEQFF. The CDR3, as DNA: TGTGCCAGCTCACGCGGTATTCCGGGACAGTACAATGAGCAGTTCTTC. The full variable domain, its missing parts supplied by reference TRBV18 and TRBJ2-1, is NAGVMQNPRHLVRRRGQEARLRCSPMKGHSHVYWYRQLPEEGLKFMVYLQKENIIDESGMPKERFSAEFPKEGPSILRIQQVVRGDSAAYFCASSRGIPGQYNEQFFGPGTRLTVL.

CDR3 amino acids: CAYSRGLFSYNEQFF. The CDR3 DNA sequence: TGTGCCTATAGTCGGGGACTCTTCTCCTACAATGAGCAGTTCTTC. The V and J genes are TRBV10-3 and TRBJ2-1; D is possibly TRBD2 (6 bases). The CDR3 is 15 residues long. Trimming took off 11 bases at V and 0 bases at J, with 17 bases between the two ends. Per the germline V gene, CDR1 is ENHRY and CDR2 is SYGVKD.

The genes are TRBV7-2 and TRBJ2-1; D is possibly TRBD1 (6 bases). CDR3 length equals 13 residues. V lost 7 bases to trimming and J lost 7 bases, with 14 bases between them. Per germline, CDR1 SGHTA and CDR2 FQGNSA. The CDR3, as DNA: TGTGCCAGCACCGTACAGGGTGGAAATGAGCAGTTCTTC. As protein: CASTVQGGNEQFF. Full variable domain (missing parts from reference TRBV7-2 and TRBJ2-1): GAGVSQSPSNKVTEKGKDVELRCDPISGHTALYWYRQSLGQGLEFLIYFQGNSAPDKSGLPSDRFSAERTGGSVSTLTIQRTQQEDSAVYLCASTVQGGNEQFFGPGTRLTVL.

V gene TRBV10-3 combines with J gene TRBJ1-1; D might be TRBD1 (6 bases). Trimming removed 4 bases from V and 10 bases from J, with 19 bases in between. Looked up from germline, CDR1 is ENHRY and CDR2 is SYGVKD. This CDR3 spans 14 amino acids. CDR3 residues: CAISVGRGEISAFF. The CDR3, as DNA: TGTGCCATCAGTGTCGGAAGGGGGGAGATATCAGCTTTCTTT.

The chain combines TRBV6-5 with TRBJ2-5, with 12 bases identical to TRBD2. The CDR3 contains 15 residues. Germline V gene sequence: CDR1 MNHEY, CDR2 SVGAGI. The V segment lost 5 bases and the J segment 2 bases; nucleotides outside the gene matches: 3. The DNA of the CDR3 is TGTGCCAGCAGTGCTAGCGGGGGGGCTCAAGAGACCCAGTACTTC. Translation: CASSASGGAQETQYF.

The table lists this clone with a count of one. The J gene is TRBJ2-7, the V gene TRBV6-6, with D possibly matching TRBD2 (5 bases). Germline CDR1 is MNHNY and CDR2 is SVGAGI (reference sequence). The CDR3 sequence is 11 residues long. V was trimmed by 5 bases and J by 3 bases, leaving 5 bases between them. The CDR3 here is CASSRGYEQYF. The CDR3 DNA reads as TGTGCCAGCAGTCGGGGCTACGAGCAGTACTTC.

CDR3 bases: TGTGCCAGCAGCTTAAATCGCGGGGGGACCTACAATGAGCAGTTCTTC. It specifies CASSLNRGGTYNEQFF. The V call is TRBV11-3, the J call TRBJ2-1, with 8 bases that match TRBD2. The trim removed 2 bases at V and 2 bases at J, leaving 5 bases unmatched. CDR1 is SGHNT, CDR2 YENEEA, per germline. The CDR3 has 16 amino acids.

V and J are TRBV19 and TRBJ2-3, with TRBD1 matching over 9 bases. The CDR3 has 17 amino acids. Looked up from germline, CDR1 is LNHDA and CDR2 is SQIVND (reference sequence). Trimming took 4 bases from V and 4 from J; bases not matched to a gene: 12. The CDR3 here is CASSNVQGARGADTQYF. CDR3 DNA: TGTGCCAGTAGTAACGTACAGGGGGCCCGAGGCGCAGATACGCAGTATTTT. Based on the CDR3 plus reference TRBV19 and TRBJ2-3, the full variable domain is DGGITQSPKYLFRKEGQNVTLSCEQNLNHDAMYWYRQDPGQGLRLIYYSQIVNDFQKGDIAEGYSVSREKKESFPLTVTSAQKNPTAFYLCASSNVQGARGADTQYFGPGTRLTVL.

The V call is TRBV10-2, the J call TRBJ2-3; 9 bases are a match to TRBD1. V was clipped by 10 bases and J by 6 bases; unmatched bases: 11. CDR1 is WSHSY, CDR2 SAAADI, per germline. CDR3 length equals 14 residues. The CDR3 coding sequence is TGCGCCATCCTCGGGACAGGGCTCTGGGATACGCAGTATTTT. This sequence encodes CAILGTGLWDTQYF.

The V and J genes are TRBV2 and TRBJ1-2; 7 nucleotides match TRBD1. CDR3 length: 15 residues. The germline V gene encodes CDR1 SNHLY and CDR2 FYNNEI. V was clipped by 0 bases and J by 5 bases; unmatched bases: 6. The CDR3 loop is CASSEALGTVYGYTF. The CDR3 DNA reads TGTGCCAGCAGTGAAGCCTTAGGGACAGTATATGGCTACACCTTC.

The genes are TRBV5-4 and TRBJ1-4; a possible D gene is TRBD1 (6 bases). The CDR3 runs 14 residues. Germline CDR1 and CDR2: SGHNT and YYREEE (reference sequence). Trimming cost V 4 bases and J 3 bases, with 10 bases left between them. The CDR3 region has the DNA TGTGCCAGCAGCCGACAGGAGGCTAATGAAAAACTGTTTTTT. It is translated as CASSRQEANEKLFF.

The chain joins TRBV18 to TRBJ2-7; the D is unclear. Trimming cost V 2 bases and J 3 bases, with 11 bases left between them. The CDR3 is made up of 14 amino acids. Germline V gene data show CDR1 as KGHSH and CDR2 as LQKENI. CDR3: CASSPSRTNYEQYF. CDR3 nucleotide sequence: TGTGCCAGCTCACCATCCCGTACTAACTACGAGCAGTACTTC. Drawing the rest from reference TRBV18 and TRBJ2-7, the complete variable domain is NAGVMQNPRHLVRRRGQEARLRCSPMKGHSHVYWYRQLPEEGLKFMVYLQKENIIDESGMPKERFSAEFPKEGPSILRIQQVVRGDSAAYFCASSPSRTNYEQYFGPGTRLTVT.

The rearrangement uses TRBV6-6 and TRBJ2-7, with D maybe TRBD2 (5 bases). Trimming left V 0 bases short and J 4 bases short, with 7 bases between. This CDR3 has 13 residues. Germline-derived CDR1 and CDR2 are MNHNY and SVGAGI (reference sequence). The DNA of the CDR3 is TGTGCCAGCAGTTACTCTGGGAGTTACGAGCAGTACTTC. This encodes CASSYSGSYEQYF.

This clone was picked up one time. The chain uses TRBV5-4 and TRBJ2-5, with a weak D call TRBD1 (6 bases). V was clipped by 6 bases and J by 5 bases, with 17 bases between them. Germline V gene lookup returns CDR1 SGHNT and CDR2 YYREEE (reference sequence). The CDR3 runs to 14 residues. The CDR3 is CASTQGLAGETQYF. The CDR3 region has the DNA TGTGCCAGCACTCAGGGGCTAGCAGGCGAGACCCAGTACTTC.

This clone was counted once. The chain is built from TRBV2 and TRBJ2-6; D may correspond to TRBD1 or TRBD2 (5 bases each). The germline V gene has CDR1 SNHLY and CDR2 FYNNEI. The CDR3 has 18 amino acids. V dropped 2 bases and J dropped 3 bases, with 17 bases sitting between them. The chain's CDR3 is CASSEMWDGTLGANVLTF. DNA for the CDR3: TGTGCCAGCAGTGAAATGTGGGACGGTACGCTTGGGGCCAACGTCCTGACTTTC.

V gene TRBV19 combines with J gene TRBJ1-5, with D tentatively TRBD1 (6 bases). V lost 5 bases, J lost 0 bases, and 17 bases lay in between. CDR1 and CDR2 (germline): LNHDA, SQIVND (reference sequence). The CDR3 contains 17 residues. The CDR3 DNA follows: TGTGCCAGTAGTCCGGGAAGGGACACCTATAGCAATCAGCCCCAGCATTTT. Protein sequence: CASSPGRDTYSNQPQHF.

This sequence joins TRBV10-3 and TRBJ2-7; no clear D. Per germline, CDR1 ENHRY and CDR2 SYGVKD. Trimming shortened V by 4 bases and J by 5 bases, and 15 bases separated the two germline ends. The CDR3 runs 14 residues. CDR3 in DNA: TGTGCCATCAGTGGTTGGCCAGACGTGGACGAGCAGTACTTC. Translating gives CAISGWPDVDEQYF.

This clone was picked up a small number of times. The rearrangement uses TRBV5-6 and TRBJ1-6; TRBD1 agrees at 9 bases. Trimming at V came to 3 bases and at J to 9 bases, leaving 7 bases not matched to a gene. The CDR3 spans 15 residues. Germline V CDR1 and CDR2: SGHDT, YYEEEE. The CDR3 spells CASSSHRGQGSPLHF. CDR3 nucleotides: TGTGCCAGCAGCTCACACAGGGGGCAAGGTTCACCCCTCCACTTT.

The gene calls are TRBV27 and TRBJ1-2; D unclear. There are 15 residues in the CDR3. The V end lost 6 bases, the J end lost 6 bases, and 20 bases lay between the germline ends. Looked up from germline, CDR1 is MNHEY and CDR2 is SMNVEV (reference sequence). The CDR3 spells CASRSPFGKRDGYTF. CDR3 coding DNA: TGTGCCAGCAGGAGCCCCTTTGGGAAACGGGATGGCTACACCTTC.

The CDR3 sequence: CASLPRGADGTGELFF. CDR3 bases: TGTGCCAGCTTACCCCGGGGGGCCGACGGCACCGGGGAGCTGTTTTTT. The chain links TRBV27 to TRBJ2-2; weak D call: TRBD2 (7 bases). The germline gives CDR1 MNHEY, CDR2 SMNVEV (reference sequence). The CDR3 consists of 16 residues. V lost 8 bases, J lost 4 bases, and 20 bases lay in between.

The rearrangement joins TRBV9 to TRBJ2-7; 7 bases are a match to TRBD1. Germline CDR1 is SGDLS and CDR2 is YYNGEE. Unmatched junction bases numbered 5, after V lost 5 bases and J lost 3 bases. There are 13 residues in the CDR3. In nucleotides, the CDR3 is TGTGCCAGCAGTTGGGACAGCGGCTACGAGCAGTACTTC. Encoded protein: CASSWDSGYEQYF.

The V gene is TRBV6-1, the J gene TRBJ2-7; 11 nucleotides line up with TRBD1. Germline CDR1 reads MNHNS; CDR2 reads SASEGT. The J segment lost 1 base and the V segment lost 10 bases, leaving 9 bases of the junction unmatched. The CDR3 is 15 residues long. The CDR3 reads CATSARDRGSYEQYF. In DNA, the CDR3 is TGTGCCACCTCGGCCCGGGACAGGGGGTCCTACGAGCAGTACTTC.

J is TRBJ2-7 and V is TRBV6-5, with 7 bases aligning to TRBD1. Looked up from germline, CDR1 is MNHEY and CDR2 is SVGAGI. Losses at the gene ends were 4 bases for V and 1 base for J; bases not matched to a gene: 7. This CDR3 has 15 residues. The CDR3 nucleotides are TGTGCCAGCAGTTCTGGGACAGCCTTATCCTACGAGCAGTACTTC. Translated: CASSSGTALSYEQYF.

In this sample, this clone turned up a few times. CDR3 in amino acids: CASSPRQSPNTEAFF. The DNA for the CDR3 is TGTGCCAGCAGCCCGAGACAGAGTCCGAACACTGAAGCTTTCTTT. The gene calls are TRBV7-9 and TRBJ1-1, with a possible D match to TRBD1 (5 bases). Germline V gene data show CDR1 as SEHNR and CDR2 as FQNEAQ (reference sequence). The CDR3 spans 15 residues. The germline V and J ends were trimmed by 5 bases and 1 base, with 14 bases remaining between them.

This clone came up once. V and J are TRBV7-3 and TRBJ2-1; 8 bases are a match to TRBD2. This CDR3 has 16 residues. V was pared by 1 base and J by 9 bases, with 11 bases of the junction left unmatched. Looked up from germline, CDR1 is SGHTA and CDR2 is FQGTGA. The CDR3 DNA is TGTGCCAGCAGCTTAAGTCCGACGGGGGGGCTAAGTGAGCAGTTCTTC. Translated: CASSLSPTGGLSEQFF.